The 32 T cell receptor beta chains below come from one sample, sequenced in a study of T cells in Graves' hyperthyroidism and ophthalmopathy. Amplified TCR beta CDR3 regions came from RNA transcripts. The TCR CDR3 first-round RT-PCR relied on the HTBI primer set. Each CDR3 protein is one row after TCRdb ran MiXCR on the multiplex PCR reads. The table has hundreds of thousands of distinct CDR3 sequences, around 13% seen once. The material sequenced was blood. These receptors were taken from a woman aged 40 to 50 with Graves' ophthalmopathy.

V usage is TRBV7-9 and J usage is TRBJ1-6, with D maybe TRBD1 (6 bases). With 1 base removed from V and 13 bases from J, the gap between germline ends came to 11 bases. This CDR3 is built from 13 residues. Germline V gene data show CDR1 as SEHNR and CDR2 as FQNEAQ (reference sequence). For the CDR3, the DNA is TGTGCCAGCAGCTTAGGGGGGCGGGATCCCCTCCACTTT. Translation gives CASSLGGRDPLHF.

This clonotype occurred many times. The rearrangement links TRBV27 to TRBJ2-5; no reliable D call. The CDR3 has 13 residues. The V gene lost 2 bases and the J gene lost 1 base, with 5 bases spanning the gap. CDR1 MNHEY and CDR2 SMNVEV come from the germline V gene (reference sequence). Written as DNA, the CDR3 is TGTGCCAGCAGTTTAGGGCGCCAAGAGACCCAGTACTTC. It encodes CASSLGRQETQYF.

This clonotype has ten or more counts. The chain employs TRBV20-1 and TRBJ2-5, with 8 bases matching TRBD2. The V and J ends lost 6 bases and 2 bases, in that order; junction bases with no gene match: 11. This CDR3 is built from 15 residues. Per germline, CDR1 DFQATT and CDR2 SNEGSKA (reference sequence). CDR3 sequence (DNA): TGCAGTGCGTCCCCGGGACTAGTGAAACAAGAGACCCAGTACTTC. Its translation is CSASPGLVKQETQYF.

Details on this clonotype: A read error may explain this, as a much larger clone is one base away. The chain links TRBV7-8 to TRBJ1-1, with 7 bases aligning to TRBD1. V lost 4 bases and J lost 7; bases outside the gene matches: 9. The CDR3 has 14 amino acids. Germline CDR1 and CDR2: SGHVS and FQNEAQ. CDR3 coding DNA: TGTGCCAGCAGCTCTGATGGACAGGTCCTTGAAGCTTTCTTT. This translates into CASSSDGQVLEAFF.

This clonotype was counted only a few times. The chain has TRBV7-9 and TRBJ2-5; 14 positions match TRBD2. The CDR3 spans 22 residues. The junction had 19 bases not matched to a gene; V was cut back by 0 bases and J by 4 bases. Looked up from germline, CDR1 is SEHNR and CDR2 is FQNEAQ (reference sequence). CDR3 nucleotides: TGTGCCAGCAGCTTAGCTACCATCACCGGGACTAGCGGGGGAAGGATCGGAGAGACCCAGTACTTC. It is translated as CASSLATITGTSGGRIGETQYF.

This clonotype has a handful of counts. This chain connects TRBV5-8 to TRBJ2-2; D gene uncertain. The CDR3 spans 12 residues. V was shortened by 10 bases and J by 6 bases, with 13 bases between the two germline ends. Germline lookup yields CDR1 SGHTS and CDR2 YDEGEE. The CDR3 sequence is CAGSEGPGELFF. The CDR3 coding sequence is TGTGCCGGGTCGGAAGGGCCCGGGGAGCTGTTTTTT.

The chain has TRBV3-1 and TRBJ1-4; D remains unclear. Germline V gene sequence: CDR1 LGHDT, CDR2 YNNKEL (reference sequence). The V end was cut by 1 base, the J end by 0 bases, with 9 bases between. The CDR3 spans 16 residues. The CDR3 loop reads CASSQVMSATNEKLFF. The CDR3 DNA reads TGTGCCAGCAGCCAAGTAATGAGCGCAACTAATGAAAAACTGTTTTTT.

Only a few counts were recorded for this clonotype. The CDR3 bases are TGTGCCAGTAAATCGGCGGGGAGCTCCTACAATGAGCAGTTCTTC. Its translation: CASKSAGSSYNEQFF. The chain uses TRBV19 and TRBJ2-1; weak D call: TRBD2 (6 bases). The CDR3 contains 15 residues. V lost 7 bases and J lost 0, with 13 bases in between. The V gene's germline CDR1 is LNHDA and CDR2 SQIVND (reference sequence).

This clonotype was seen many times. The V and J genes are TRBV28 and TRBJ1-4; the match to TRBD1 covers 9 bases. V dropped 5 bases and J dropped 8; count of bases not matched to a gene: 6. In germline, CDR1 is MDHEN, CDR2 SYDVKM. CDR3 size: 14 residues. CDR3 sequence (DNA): TGTGCCAGCAGTCGAATGGGACAGGGAGAAAAACTGTTTTTT. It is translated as CASSRMGQGEKLFF.

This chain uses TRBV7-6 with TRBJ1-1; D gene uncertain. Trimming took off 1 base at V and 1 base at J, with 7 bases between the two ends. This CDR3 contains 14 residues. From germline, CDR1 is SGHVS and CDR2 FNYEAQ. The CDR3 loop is CASSLVPWNTEAFF. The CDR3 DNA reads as TGTGCCAGCAGCTTAGTTCCGTGGAACACTGAAGCTTTCTTT.

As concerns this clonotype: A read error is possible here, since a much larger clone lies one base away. This CDR3 is CASRTGGLDGGTNTGELLF. CDR3 nucleotide sequence: TGTGCCAGTCGGACAGGGGGACTCGACGGGGGTACGAACACCGGGGAGCTGCTTTTT. V and J are TRBV2 and TRBJ2-2; 10 nucleotides agree with TRBD1. Germline V CDR1 and CDR2: SNHLY, FYNNEI. The CDR3 has 19 amino acids.

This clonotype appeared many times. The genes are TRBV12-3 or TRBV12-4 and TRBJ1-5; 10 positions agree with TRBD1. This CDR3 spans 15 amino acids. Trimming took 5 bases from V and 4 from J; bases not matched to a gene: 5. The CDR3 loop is CASSATGQGNQPQHF. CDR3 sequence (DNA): TGTGCCAGCAGTGCAACGGGACAGGGGAATCAGCCCCAGCATTTT.

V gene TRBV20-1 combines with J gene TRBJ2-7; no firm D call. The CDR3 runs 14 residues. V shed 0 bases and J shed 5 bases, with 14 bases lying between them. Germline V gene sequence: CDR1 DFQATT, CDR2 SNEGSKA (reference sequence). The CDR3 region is CSARDIQSSDEQYF. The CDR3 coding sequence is TGCAGTGCTAGAGATATCCAGTCGTCGGACGAGCAGTACTTC.

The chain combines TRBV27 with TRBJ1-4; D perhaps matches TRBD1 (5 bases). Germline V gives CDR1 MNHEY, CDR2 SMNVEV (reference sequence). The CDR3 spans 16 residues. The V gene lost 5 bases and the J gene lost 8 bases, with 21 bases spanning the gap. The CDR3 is CASSTLGRLTGEKLFF. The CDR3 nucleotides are TGTGCCAGCAGTACCTTGGGACGCCTGACTGGGGAAAAACTGTTTTTT.

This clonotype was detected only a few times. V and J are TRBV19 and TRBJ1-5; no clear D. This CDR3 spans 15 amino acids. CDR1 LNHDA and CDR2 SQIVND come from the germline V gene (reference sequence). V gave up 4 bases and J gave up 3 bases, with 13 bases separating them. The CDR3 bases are TGTGCCAGTAGTACACTGACAAGTCTCAATCAGCCCCAGCATTTT. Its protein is CASSTLTSLNQPQHF.

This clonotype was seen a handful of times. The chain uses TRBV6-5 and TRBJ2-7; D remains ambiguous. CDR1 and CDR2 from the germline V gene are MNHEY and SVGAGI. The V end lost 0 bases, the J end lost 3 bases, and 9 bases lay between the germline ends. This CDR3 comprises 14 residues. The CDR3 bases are TGTGCCAGCAGTTACTCGAGCAGGAGCTACGAGCAGTACTTC. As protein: CASSYSSRSYEQYF.

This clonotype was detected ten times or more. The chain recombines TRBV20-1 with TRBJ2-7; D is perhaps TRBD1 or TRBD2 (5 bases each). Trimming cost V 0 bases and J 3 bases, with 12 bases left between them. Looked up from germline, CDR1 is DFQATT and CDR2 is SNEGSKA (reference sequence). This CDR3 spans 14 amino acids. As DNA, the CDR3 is TGCAGTGCTAGAGATAGGGACGGGGACTACGAGCAGTACTTC. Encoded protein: CSARDRDGDYEQYF.

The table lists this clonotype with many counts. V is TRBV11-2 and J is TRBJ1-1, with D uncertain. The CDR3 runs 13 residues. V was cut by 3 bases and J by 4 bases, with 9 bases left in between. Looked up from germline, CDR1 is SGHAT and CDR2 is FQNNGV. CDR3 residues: CASSFIPVTEAFF. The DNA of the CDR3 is TGTGCCAGCAGCTTTATCCCGGTCACTGAAGCTTTCTTT.

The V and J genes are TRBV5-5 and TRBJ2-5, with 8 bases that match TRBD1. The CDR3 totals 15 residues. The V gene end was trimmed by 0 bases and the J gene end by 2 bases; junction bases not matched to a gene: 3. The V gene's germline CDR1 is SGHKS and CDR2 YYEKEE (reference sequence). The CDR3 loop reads CASSLVTGAQETQYF. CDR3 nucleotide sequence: TGTGCCAGCAGCTTGGTGACAGGGGCTCAAGAGACCCAGTACTTC.

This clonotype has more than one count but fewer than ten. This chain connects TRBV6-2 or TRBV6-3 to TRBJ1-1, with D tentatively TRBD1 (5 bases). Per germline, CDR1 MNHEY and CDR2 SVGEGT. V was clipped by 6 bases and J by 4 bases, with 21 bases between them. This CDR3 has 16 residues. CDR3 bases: TGTGCCAGCAGGCTCAGGGTGGTCCTGAACGTCACTGAAGCTTTCTTT. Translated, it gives CASRLRVVLNVTEAFF.

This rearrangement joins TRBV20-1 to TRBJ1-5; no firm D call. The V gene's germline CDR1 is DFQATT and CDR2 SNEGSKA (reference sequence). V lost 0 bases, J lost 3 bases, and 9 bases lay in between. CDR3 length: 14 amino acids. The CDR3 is CSARDTLDNQPQHF. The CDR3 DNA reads TGCAGTGCTAGAGATACGCTAGACAATCAGCCCCAGCATTTT.

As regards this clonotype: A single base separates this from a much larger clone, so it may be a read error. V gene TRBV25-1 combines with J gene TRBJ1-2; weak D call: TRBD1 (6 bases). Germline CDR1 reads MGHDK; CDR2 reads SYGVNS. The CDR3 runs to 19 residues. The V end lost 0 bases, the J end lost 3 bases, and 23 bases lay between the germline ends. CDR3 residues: CASSEYSSQDRLPHYGYTF. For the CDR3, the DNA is TGTGCCAGCAGTGAATATTCGTCCCAGGACAGACTCCCCCACTATGGCTACACCTTC.

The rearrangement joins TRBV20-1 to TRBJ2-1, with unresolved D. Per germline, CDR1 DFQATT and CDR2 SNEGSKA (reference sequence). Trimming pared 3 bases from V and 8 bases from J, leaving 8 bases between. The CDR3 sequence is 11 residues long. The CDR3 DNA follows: TGCAGTGCTAGGAGAGTCTATGAGCAGTTCTTC. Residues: CSARRVYEQFF.

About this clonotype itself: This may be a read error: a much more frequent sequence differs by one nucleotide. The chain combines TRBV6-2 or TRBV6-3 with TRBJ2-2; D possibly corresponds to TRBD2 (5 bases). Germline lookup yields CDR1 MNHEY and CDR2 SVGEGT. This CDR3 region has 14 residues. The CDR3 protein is CASSTRRNTGELIF. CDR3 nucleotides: TGTGCCAGCAGTACGCGGAGAAACACCGGGGAGCTGATTTTT.

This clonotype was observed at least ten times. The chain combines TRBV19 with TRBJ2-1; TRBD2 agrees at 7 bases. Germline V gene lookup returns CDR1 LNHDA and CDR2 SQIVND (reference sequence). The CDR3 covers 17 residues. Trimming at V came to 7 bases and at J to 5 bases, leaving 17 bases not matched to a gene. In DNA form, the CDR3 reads TGTGCCAGTACTGGGTTAGTAAGCGGGGAGGCCCACAATGAGCAGTTCTTC. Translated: CASTGLVSGEAHNEQFF.

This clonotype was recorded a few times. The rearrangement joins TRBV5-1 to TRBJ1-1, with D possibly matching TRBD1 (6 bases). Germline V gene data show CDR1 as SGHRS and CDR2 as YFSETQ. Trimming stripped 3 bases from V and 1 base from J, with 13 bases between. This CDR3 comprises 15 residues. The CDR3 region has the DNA TGCGCCAGCAGCTACCTCGGGACAAGGAACACTGAAGCTTTCTTT. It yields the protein CASSYLGTRNTEAFF.

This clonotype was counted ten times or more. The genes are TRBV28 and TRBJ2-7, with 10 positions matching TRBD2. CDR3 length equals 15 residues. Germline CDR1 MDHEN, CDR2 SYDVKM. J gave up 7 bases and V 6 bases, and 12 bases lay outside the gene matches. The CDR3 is CASSLGGLAVREQYF. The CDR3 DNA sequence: TGTGCCAGCAGCCTGGGAGGACTAGCGGTTCGGGAGCAGTACTTC.

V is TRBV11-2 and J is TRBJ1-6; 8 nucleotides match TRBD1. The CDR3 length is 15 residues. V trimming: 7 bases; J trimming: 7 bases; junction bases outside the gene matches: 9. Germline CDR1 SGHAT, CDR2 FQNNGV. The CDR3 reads CASTHEQGANSPLHF. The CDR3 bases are TGTGCCAGCACACACGAGCAGGGGGCGAATTCACCCCTCCACTTT.

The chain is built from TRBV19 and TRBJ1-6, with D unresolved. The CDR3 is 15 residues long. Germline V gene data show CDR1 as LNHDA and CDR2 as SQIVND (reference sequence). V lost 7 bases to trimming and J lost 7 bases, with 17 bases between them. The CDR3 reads CASNMVATGNSPLHF. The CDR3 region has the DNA TGTGCCAGTAATATGGTGGCGACTGGGAATTCACCCCTCCACTTT.

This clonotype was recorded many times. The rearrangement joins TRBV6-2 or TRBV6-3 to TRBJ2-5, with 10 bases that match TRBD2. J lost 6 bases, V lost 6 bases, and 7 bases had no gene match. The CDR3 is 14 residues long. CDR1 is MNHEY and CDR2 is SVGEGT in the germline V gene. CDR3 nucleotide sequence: TGTGCCAGCAGGAGCGGGGGGGCCGTAAAGACCCAGTACTTC. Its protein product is CASRSGGAVKTQYF.

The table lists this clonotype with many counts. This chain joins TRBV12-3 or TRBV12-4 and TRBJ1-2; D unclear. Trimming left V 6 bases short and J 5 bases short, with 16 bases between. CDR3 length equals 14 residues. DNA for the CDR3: TGTGCCAGCAGCCTTAGCCCCGATCGGTATGGCTACACCTTC. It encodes CASSLSPDRYGYTF.

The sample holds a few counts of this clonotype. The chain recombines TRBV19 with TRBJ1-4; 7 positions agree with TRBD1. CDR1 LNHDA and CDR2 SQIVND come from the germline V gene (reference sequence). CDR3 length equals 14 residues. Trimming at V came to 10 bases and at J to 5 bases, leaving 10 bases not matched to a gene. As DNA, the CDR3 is TGTGCCACCTCCTCCGGGACAGCAAATGAAAAACTGTTTTTT. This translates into CATSSGTANEKLFF.